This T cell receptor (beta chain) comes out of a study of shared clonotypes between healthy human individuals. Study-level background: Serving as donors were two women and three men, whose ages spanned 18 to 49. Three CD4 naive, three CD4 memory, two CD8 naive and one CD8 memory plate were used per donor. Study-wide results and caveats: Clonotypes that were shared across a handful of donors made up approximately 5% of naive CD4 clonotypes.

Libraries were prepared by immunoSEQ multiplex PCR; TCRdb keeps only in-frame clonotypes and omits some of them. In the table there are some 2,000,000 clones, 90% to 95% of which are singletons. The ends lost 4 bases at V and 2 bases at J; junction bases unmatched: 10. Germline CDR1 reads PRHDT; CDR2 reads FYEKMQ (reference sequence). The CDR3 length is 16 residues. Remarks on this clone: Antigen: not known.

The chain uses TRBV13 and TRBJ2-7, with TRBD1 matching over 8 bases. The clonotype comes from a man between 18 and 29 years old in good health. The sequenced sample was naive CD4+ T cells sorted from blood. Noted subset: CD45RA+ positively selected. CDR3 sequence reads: CASSSFDRGQTYEQYF. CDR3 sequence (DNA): TGTGCCAGCAGCTCGTTCGACAGGGGCCAAACCTACGAGCAGTACTTC.